A single sample gave rise to the 12 T cell receptor beta chains below, sequenced in a study of response to subunit inactivated influenza vaccine. In TCRdb, the RT-PCR reads were re-called with MiXCR into one record per CDR3 protein. The sample has about 540,000 distinct CDR3 sequences, 20% to 25% seen once; the top ten hold approximately 2.9%. These same records also appear under a second study, on T cells expressing NK-cell markers. This second report adds: TCR beta cDNA was made by 5'RACE template switching with UMIs.

The material was CD4+ T cells sorted from PBMCs, obtained roughly 12 days after vaccination. The receptors derive from a man aged 50 to 60 who received an inactivated influenza vaccine.

The chain joins TRBV20-1 to TRBJ2-3, with a possible D match to TRBD1 (6 bases). The V end lost 5 bases, the J end lost 0 bases, and 9 bases lay between the germline ends. The CDR3 length is 13 residues. Germline CDR1 reads DFQATT; CDR2 reads SNEGSKA (reference sequence). CDR3 nucleotides: TGCAGTGCTCGACAGGATAGCACAGATACGCAGTATTTT. This translates into CSARQDSTDTQYF.

The CDR3 is CASSRTTMVQPQHF. CDR3 DNA: TGTGCCAGCTCGAGGACAACGATGGTACAGCCCCAGCATTTT. The chain employs TRBV18 and TRBJ1-5; D may be TRBD1 (5 bases). From germline, CDR1 is KGHSH and CDR2 LQKENI. The CDR3 is 14 amino acids. Between the trimmed V and J ends, which lost 6 bases and 7 bases, there was a span of 16 bases.

The chain joins TRBV7-9 to TRBJ2-1; the D is unclear. The germline V gene encodes CDR1 SEHNR and CDR2 FQNEAQ (reference sequence). This CDR3 has 15 residues. The V end lost 1 base, the J end lost 7 bases, and 14 bases lay between the germline ends. This CDR3 reads CASSLDPVGSNEQFF. The CDR3 DNA sequence: TGTGCCAGCAGCTTAGATCCTGTGGGTAGTAATGAGCAGTTCTTC.

This clonotype showed up just a few times. The chain links TRBV10-1 to TRBJ2-3, with no clear D. This CDR3 is built from 14 residues. Trimming pared 4 bases from V and 5 bases from J, leaving 13 bases between. Germline CDR1 is WNHNN and CDR2 is SYGVQD (reference sequence). CDR3: CASSAEKPGDTQYF. The CDR3 coding sequence is TGCGCCAGCAGTGCAGAAAAGCCCGGAGATACGCAGTATTTT.

There are a few counts of this clonotype. This rearrangement joins TRBV4-2 to TRBJ2-3, with D possibly matching TRBD2 (5 bases). Germline lookup yields CDR1 LGHNA and CDR2 YNFKEQ. The germline V and J ends were trimmed by 1 base and 2 bases, with 10 bases remaining between them. The CDR3 contains 15 residues. CDR3 sequence reads: CASSQAPLATDTQYF. As DNA, the CDR3 is TGTGCCAGCAGCCAAGCTCCTCTAGCCACAGATACGCAGTATTTT.

This clonotype was observed at least ten times. This chain connects TRBV20-1 to TRBJ2-3; no reliable D call. CDR3 length: 12 amino acids. V gave up 5 bases and J gave up 0 bases, with 6 bases separating them. Looked up from germline, CDR1 is DFQATT and CDR2 is SNEGSKA (reference sequence). The CDR3 region has the DNA TGCAGTGCTGGTCCTAGCACAGATACGCAGTATTTT. This sequence encodes CSAGPSTDTQYF.

The genes are TRBV28 and TRBJ2-3; 14 nucleotides match TRBD2. The CDR3 runs to 17 residues. J lost 5 bases, V lost 5 bases, and 9 bases had no gene match. Germline V lookup: CDR1 MDHEN, CDR2 SYDVKM. The CDR3 DNA is TGTGCCAGCAGTGTAGGGGGACTAGCGGGAGTAAGAGATACGCAGTATTTT. It yields the protein CASSVGGLAGVRDTQYF.

This clonotype occurred a few times. The rearrangement uses TRBV27 and TRBJ2-1, with TRBD1 matching over 9 bases. The CDR3 is 18 residues long. Trimming cost V 3 bases and J 3 bases; bases outside gene matches: 12. Germline CDR1 MNHEY, CDR2 SMNVEV (reference sequence). The CDR3 region is CASSFLGLGQGSYNEQFF. CDR3 DNA sequence: TGTGCCAGCAGTTTCCTCGGCCTAGGACAGGGGAGCTACAATGAGCAGTTCTTC.

This chain connects TRBV12-3 or TRBV12-4 to TRBJ2-7; 9 bases are shared with TRBD2. V lost 9 bases to trimming and J lost 2 bases; unmatched junction nucleotides: 11. This CDR3 is built from 15 residues. In DNA, the CDR3 is TGTGCCAGTTCTGCGGGGGGGATAAGGACCTACGAGCAGTACTTC. Translating it yields CASSAGGIRTYEQYF.

This clonotype has more than one count but fewer than ten. V usage is TRBV5-1 and J usage is TRBJ2-7; D may match TRBD1 or TRBD2 (5 bases each). CDR1 is SGHRS and CDR2 is YFSETQ in the germline V gene. The CDR3 runs 16 residues. The V and J ends lost 4 bases and 0 bases respectively, with 17 bases between them. This chain's CDR3 is CASSRAGTSNSYEQYF. Written as DNA, the CDR3 is TGCGCCAGCAGCAGAGCCGGGACGTCAAACTCCTACGAGCAGTACTTC.

The chain recombines TRBV28 with TRBJ2-1; TRBD1 agrees at 7 bases. V lost 3 bases, J lost 0 bases, and 2 bases stayed unmatched. The CDR3 has 15 residues. In germline, CDR1 is MDHEN, CDR2 SYDVKM. CDR3 sequence reads: CASSFPGGSYNEQFF. The CDR3 DNA follows: TGTGCCAGCAGTTTTCCAGGGGGCTCCTACAATGAGCAGTTCTTC.

This clonotype was seen only a few times. The V call is TRBV7-9, the J call TRBJ2-3; 8 bases align to TRBD2. The CDR3 has 13 amino acids. From germline, CDR1 is SEHNR and CDR2 FQNEAQ (reference sequence). The V segment lost 11 bases and the J segment 4 bases; nucleotides outside the gene matches: 8. CDR3: CAGSRGGADTQYF. In DNA form, the CDR3 reads TGTGCCGGGTCCCGGGGGGGCGCAGATACGCAGTATTTT.